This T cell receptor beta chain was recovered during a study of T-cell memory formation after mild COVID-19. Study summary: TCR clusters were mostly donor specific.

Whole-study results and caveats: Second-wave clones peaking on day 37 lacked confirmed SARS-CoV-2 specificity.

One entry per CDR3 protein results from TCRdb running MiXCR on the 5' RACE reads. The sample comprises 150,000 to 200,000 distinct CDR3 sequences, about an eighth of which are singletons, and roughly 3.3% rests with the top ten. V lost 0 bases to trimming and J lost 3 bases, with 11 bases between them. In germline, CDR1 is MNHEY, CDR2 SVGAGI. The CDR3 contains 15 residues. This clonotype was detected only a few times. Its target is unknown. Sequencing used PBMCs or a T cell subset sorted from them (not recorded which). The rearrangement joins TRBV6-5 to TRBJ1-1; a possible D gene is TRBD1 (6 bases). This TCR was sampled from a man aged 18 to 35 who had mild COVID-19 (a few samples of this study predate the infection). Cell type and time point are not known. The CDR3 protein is CASSYSMGADTEAFF. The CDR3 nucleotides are TGTGCCAGCAGTTACTCGATGGGGGCCGACACTGAAGCTTTCTTT.